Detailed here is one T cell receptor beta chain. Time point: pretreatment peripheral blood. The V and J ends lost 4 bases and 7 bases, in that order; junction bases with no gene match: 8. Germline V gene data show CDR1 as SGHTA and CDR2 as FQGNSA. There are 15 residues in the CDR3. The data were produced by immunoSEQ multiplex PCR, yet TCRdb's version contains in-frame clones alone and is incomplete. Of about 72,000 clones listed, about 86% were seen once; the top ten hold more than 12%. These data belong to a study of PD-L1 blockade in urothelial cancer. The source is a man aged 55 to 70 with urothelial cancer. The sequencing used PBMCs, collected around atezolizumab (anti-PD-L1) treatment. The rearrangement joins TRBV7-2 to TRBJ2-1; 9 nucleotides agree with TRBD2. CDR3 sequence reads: CASSSSGGRRNEQFF. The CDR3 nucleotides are TGTGCCAGCAGCTCGAGCGGGGGGCGAAGGAATGAGCAGTTCTTC. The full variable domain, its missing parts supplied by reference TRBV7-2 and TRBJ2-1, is GAGVSQSPSNKVTEKGKDVELRCDPISGHTALYWYRQSLGQGLEFLIYFQGNSAPDKSGLPSDRFSAERTGGSVSTLTIQRTQQEDSAVYLCASSSSGGRRNEQFFGPGTRLTVL.